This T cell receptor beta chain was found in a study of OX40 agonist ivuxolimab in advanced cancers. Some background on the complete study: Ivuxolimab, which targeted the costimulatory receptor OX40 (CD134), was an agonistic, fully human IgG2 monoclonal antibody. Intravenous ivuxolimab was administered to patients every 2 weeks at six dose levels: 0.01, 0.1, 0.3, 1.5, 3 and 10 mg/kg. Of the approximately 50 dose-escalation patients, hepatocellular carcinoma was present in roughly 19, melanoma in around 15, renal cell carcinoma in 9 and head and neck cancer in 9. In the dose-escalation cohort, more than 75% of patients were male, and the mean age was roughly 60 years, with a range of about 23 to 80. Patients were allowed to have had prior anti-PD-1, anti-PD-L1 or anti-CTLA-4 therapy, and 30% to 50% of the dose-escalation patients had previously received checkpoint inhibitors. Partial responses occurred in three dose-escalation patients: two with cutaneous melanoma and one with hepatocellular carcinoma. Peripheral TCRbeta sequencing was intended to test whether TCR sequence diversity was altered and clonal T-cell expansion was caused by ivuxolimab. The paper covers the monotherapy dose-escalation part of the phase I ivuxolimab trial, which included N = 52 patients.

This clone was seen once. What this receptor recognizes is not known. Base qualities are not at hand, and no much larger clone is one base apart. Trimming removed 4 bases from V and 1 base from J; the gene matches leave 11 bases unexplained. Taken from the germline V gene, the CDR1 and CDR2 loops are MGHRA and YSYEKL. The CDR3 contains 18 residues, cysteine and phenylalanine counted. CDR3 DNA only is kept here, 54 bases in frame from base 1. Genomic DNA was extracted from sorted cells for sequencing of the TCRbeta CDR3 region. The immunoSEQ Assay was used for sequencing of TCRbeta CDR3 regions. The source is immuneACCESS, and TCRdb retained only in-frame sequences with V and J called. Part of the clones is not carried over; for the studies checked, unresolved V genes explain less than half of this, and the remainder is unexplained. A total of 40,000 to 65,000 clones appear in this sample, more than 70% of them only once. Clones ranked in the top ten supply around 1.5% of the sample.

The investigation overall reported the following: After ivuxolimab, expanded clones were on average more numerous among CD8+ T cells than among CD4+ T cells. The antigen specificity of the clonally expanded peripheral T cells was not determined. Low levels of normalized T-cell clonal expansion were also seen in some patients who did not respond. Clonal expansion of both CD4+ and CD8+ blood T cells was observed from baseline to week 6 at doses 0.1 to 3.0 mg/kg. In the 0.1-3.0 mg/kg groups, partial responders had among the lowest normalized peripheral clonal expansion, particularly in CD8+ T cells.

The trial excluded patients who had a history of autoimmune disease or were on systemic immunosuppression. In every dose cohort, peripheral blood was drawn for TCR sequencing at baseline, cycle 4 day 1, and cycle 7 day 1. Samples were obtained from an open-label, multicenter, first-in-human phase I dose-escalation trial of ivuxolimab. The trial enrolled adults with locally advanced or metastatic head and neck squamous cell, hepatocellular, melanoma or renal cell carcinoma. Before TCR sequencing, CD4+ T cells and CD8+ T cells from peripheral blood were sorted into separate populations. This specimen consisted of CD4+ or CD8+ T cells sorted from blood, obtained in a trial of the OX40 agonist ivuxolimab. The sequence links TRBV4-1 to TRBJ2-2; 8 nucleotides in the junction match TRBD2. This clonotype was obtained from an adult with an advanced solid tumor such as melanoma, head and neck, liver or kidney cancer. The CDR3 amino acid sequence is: CASSLGGNLAGNTGELFF. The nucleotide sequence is TGCGCCAGCAGCCTAGGGGGGAATCTAGCGGGGAACACCGGGGAGCTGTTTTTT.